A single sample is the source of the 17 T cell receptor beta chains below, sequenced in a study of cytomegalovirus exposure and HLA in healthy donors. The table came from immunoSEQ multiplex PCR; TCRdb's copy has only in-frame clones and leaves some out. The sample gives 150,000 to 200,000 clones, around nine tenths of which show up once; less than 3.5% is in the top ten. The source material was PBMCs. The origin of the receptors is a man younger than 30 in good health and CMV-seropositive.

The chain combines TRBV30 with TRBJ2-5, with D possibly TRBD1 on 5 matching bases. CDR1 GTSNPN and CDR2 SVGIG come from the germline V gene (reference sequence). This CDR3 comprises 12 residues. The ends were cut back, 5 bases at V and 3 bases at J, with 10 bases in the middle. In nucleotides, the CDR3 is TGTGCCTGGGACGGACATAAAGAGACCCAGTACTTC. Translation: CAWDGHKETQYF. Combining the CDR3 with reference TRBV30 and TRBJ2-5 gives the whole variable domain SQTIHQWPATLVQPVGSPLSLECTVEGTSNPNLYWYRQAAGRGLQLLFYSVGIGQISSEVPQNLSASRPQDRQFILSSKKLLLSDSGFYLCAWDGHKETQYFGPGTRLLVL.

V and J are TRBV28 and TRBJ2-7, with a possible D match to TRBD1 (6 bases). V shed 4 bases and J shed 1 base, with 23 bases lying between them. CDR1 and CDR2 from the germline V gene are MDHEN and SYDVKM. The CDR3 has 18 amino acids. The CDR3 reads CASSSPDSRKTSSYEQYF. In DNA, the CDR3 is TGTGCCAGCAGTTCCCCGGACAGCAGAAAGACGTCGTCCTACGAGCAGTACTTC.

This chain joins TRBV7-9 and TRBJ1-2; 7 nucleotides align to TRBD1. With 6 bases clipped from V and 3 bases from J, the junction kept 4 bases outside the gene matches. The CDR3 sequence is 13 residues long. Germline assignment: CDR1 SEHNR and CDR2 FQNEAQ (reference sequence). The CDR3 here is CASSRGQDYGYTF. CDR3 in DNA: TGTGCCAGCAGTAGGGGGCAGGACTATGGCTACACCTTC.

The chain links TRBV4-3 to TRBJ2-3; possibly TRBD2 for D (6 bases). This CDR3 is 13 amino acids long. Germline lookup yields CDR1 LGHNA and CDR2 YSLEER. Trimming removed 0 bases from V and 9 bases from J, with 10 bases in between. In nucleotides, the CDR3 is TGCGCCAGCAGCCAAGATGGGCGGGAAACGCAGTATTTT. Its translation is CASSQDGRETQYF.

The chain is built from TRBV27 and TRBJ2-3; 12 bases agree with TRBD2. Germline values: CDR1 MNHEY, CDR2 SMNVEV (reference sequence). V gave up 3 bases and J gave up 5 bases; unmatched junction bases: 3. The CDR3 runs to 15 residues. The CDR3 DNA follows: TGTGCCAGCAGTTTGACTAGCGGGGGCCGAGATACGCAGTATTTT. This encodes CASSLTSGGRDTQYF.

This chain links TRBV6-1 with TRBJ2-5; TRBD1 might be the D (7 bases). Germline V lookup: CDR1 MNHNS, CDR2 SASEGT. V was clipped by 7 bases and J by 2 bases, with 11 bases between them. The CDR3 totals 13 residues. The CDR3 region is CASTQGGQETQYF. DNA for the CDR3: TGTGCCAGCACCCAGGGGGGTCAAGAGACCCAGTACTTC.

The gene calls are TRBV7-9 and TRBJ1-2; a possible D gene is TRBD1 (5 bases). The CDR3 sequence is 14 residues long. V lost 10 bases to trimming and J lost 5 bases, with 20 bases between them. Germline V gene data show CDR1 as SEHNR and CDR2 as FQNEAQ (reference sequence). CDR3 amino acids: CATRGVAMRYGYTF. In DNA form, the CDR3 reads TGTGCCACGCGGGGGGTGGCCATGAGGTATGGCTACACCTTC.

This chain connects TRBV4-1 to TRBJ1-4; no firm D call. The CDR3 extends over 15 amino acids. V was pared by 0 bases and J by 5 bases, with 10 bases between. CDR1 MGHRA and CDR2 YSYEKL come from the germline V gene. CDR3 nucleotides: TGCGCCAGCAGCCAAGATCGGCAGGTGAATGAAAAACTGTTTTTT. Protein product: CASSQDRQVNEKLFF.

The chain combines TRBV2 with TRBJ2-6; 7 bases match TRBD2. Germline CDR1 SNHLY, CDR2 FYNNEI. V lost 4 bases, J lost 1 base, and 1 base stayed unmatched. CDR3 size: 15 residues. CDR3: CASSVGGSGANVLTF. The CDR3 DNA follows: TGTGCCAGCAGTGTGGGGGGGTCTGGGGCCAACGTCCTGACTTTC.

This chain joins TRBV19 and TRBJ2-7, with 9 bases matching TRBD1. J lost 3 bases, V lost 1 base, and 1 base had no gene match. The CDR3 extends over 14 amino acids. Germline V CDR1 and CDR2: LNHDA, SQIVND (reference sequence). CDR3 in amino acids: CASSIADRGYEQYF. CDR3 DNA sequence: TGTGCCAGTAGTATAGCGGACAGGGGCTACGAGCAGTACTTC. Full variable domain (rest looked up from reference TRBV19 and TRBJ2-7): DGGITQSPKYLFRKEGQNVTLSCEQNLNHDAMYWYRQDPGQGLRLIYYSQIVNDFQKGDIAEGYSVSREKKESFPLTVTSAQKNPTAFYLCASSIADRGYEQYFGPGTRLTVT.

This chain joins TRBV29-1 and TRBJ1-1; D is perhaps TRBD1 (5 bases). V gave up 6 bases and J gave up 2 bases, with 13 bases separating them. The CDR3 sequence is 13 residues long. Germline V gene lookup returns CDR1 SQVTM and CDR2 ANQGSEA. The CDR3 bases are TGCAGCGTCTATCAGGGAGGTAACACTGAAGCTTTCTTT. It codes for CSVYQGGNTEAFF.

The chain carries TRBV15 and TRBJ1-2; perhaps TRBD1 as D (6 bases). The CDR3 covers 14 residues. The V gene's germline CDR1 is LNHNV and CDR2 YYDKDF (reference sequence). Trimming stripped 6 bases from V and 4 bases from J, with 15 bases between. CDR3 DNA sequence: TGTGCCACCAGTACCCGGGGGGCTATCTATGGCTACACCTTC. Its translation: CATSTRGAIYGYTF. The whole variable domain, filled in from reference TRBV15 and TRBJ1-2, reads DAMVIQNPRYQVTQFGKPVTLSCSQTLNHNVMYWYQQKSSQAPKLLFHYYDKDFNNEADTPDNFQSRRPNTSFCFLDIRSPGLGDTAMYLCATSTRGAIYGYTFGSGTRLTVV.

This chain joins TRBV18 and TRBJ1-5, with TRBD1 matching 10 bases. The V segment lost 5 bases and the J segment 5 bases; nucleotides outside the gene matches: 3. The CDR3 contains 14 residues. From germline, CDR1 is KGHSH and CDR2 LQKENI. CDR3 region: CASSGTGDHQPQHF. CDR3 nucleotides: TGTGCCAGCTCAGGGACAGGGGACCATCAGCCCCAGCATTTT. Full variable domain (missing parts from reference TRBV18 and TRBJ1-5): NAGVMQNPRHLVRRRGQEARLRCSPMKGHSHVYWYRQLPEEGLKFMVYLQKENIIDESGMPKERFSAEFPKEGPSILRIQQVVRGDSAAYFCASSGTGDHQPQHFGDGTRLSIL.

V usage is TRBV2 and J usage is TRBJ2-3; 8 positions agree with TRBD2. Trimming cost V 1 base and J 3 bases; bases outside gene matches: 9. The CDR3 covers 17 residues. Germline assignment: CDR1 SNHLY and CDR2 FYNNEI. CDR3 protein: CASSEGGTSGRTDTQYF. The CDR3 region has the DNA TGTGCCAGCAGTGAAGGCGGAACTAGCGGTAGGACAGATACGCAGTATTTT.

The genes are TRBV9 and TRBJ1-1; D perhaps matches TRBD1 (6 bases). Trimming removed 3 bases from V and 4 bases from J, with 25 bases in between. Per the germline V gene, CDR1 is SGDLS and CDR2 is YYNGEE. This CDR3 contains 18 residues. CDR3 sequence reads: CASSDSRQRGGLGTEAFF. The CDR3 DNA reads TGTGCCAGCAGCGATTCTCGACAGAGAGGGGGATTGGGCACTGAAGCTTTCTTT.

The chain links TRBV9 to TRBJ2-4, with 8 bases that match TRBD2. This CDR3 spans 15 amino acids. Germline CDR1 SGDLS, CDR2 YYNGEE. V trimming: 5 bases; J trimming: 2 bases; junction bases outside the gene matches: 6. The CDR3 sequence is CASSPSGPSKNIQYF. The CDR3 coding sequence is TGTGCCAGCAGTCCTAGCGGGCCATCCAAAAACATTCAGTACTTC.

This chain links TRBV27 with TRBJ2-7; TRBD2 aligns across 10 bases. CDR3 length equals 13 residues. V shed 6 bases and J 3 bases; nucleotides not matched to a gene: 2. Germline V CDR1 and CDR2: MNHEY, SMNVEV (reference sequence). CDR3: CASRPSGSYEQYF. The DNA of the CDR3 is TGTGCCAGCAGACCTAGCGGGAGCTACGAGCAGTACTTC.